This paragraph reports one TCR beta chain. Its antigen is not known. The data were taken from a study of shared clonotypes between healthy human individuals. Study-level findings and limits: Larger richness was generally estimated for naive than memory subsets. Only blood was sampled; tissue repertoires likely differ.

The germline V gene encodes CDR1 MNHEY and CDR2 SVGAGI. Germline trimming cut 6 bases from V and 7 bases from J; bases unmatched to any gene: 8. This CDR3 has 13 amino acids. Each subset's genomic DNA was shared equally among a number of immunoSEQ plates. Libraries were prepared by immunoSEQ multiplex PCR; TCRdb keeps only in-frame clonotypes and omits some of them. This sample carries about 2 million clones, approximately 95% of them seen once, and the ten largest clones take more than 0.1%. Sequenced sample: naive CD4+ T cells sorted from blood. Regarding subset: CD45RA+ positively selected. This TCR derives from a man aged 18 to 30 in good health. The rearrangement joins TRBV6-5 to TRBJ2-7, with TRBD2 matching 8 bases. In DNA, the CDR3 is TGTGCCAGCAGCCTAGCGGGTCAGTTTGAGCAGTACTTC. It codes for CASSLAGQFEQYF.